This TCR beta chain was identified in a study of OX40 agonist ivuxolimab in advanced cancers. The CDR3 is 13 residues long. CDR1 and CDR2 from the germline V gene are SGHTA and FQGTGA. V was shortened by 2 bases and J by 6 bases, with 11 bases between the two germline ends. Profiled with immunoSEQ multiplex PCR; TCRdb holds only in-frame clones, not every one. The sample contains tens of thousands of clones, 85% to 90% of which appear only once. The sample here was CD4+ or CD8+ T cells sorted from blood, taken in a trial of the OX40 agonist ivuxolimab. The sequence derives from an adult with an advanced solid tumor such as melanoma, head and neck, liver or kidney cancer. This chain joins TRBV7-3 and TRBJ2-7; D may be TRBD2 (5 bases). Here the CDR3 DNA reads TGTGCCAGCAGCTTAGGTCATGGAGGCGAGCAGTACTTC. Translated: CASSLGHGGEQYF.